The 20 T cell receptor beta chains given below trace back to one sample, sequenced in a study of CD8+ T cells in alopecia areata. Following extraction, RNA underwent reverse transcription to cDNA, which served as the sequencing template. Sequencing used immunoSEQ multiplex PCR; TCRdb keeps in-frame clones, though not all of them. The sample yields roughly 210,000 clones, roughly 40% seen once. Treatment specified: oral pan-JAK inhibitor, 5-10 mg twice daily. Material: CD4+ T cells sorted from blood, obtained around week 36, from a patient treated with tofacitinib. Source of these receptors: a human donor with alopecia areata.

V usage is TRBV29-1 and J usage is TRBJ2-7, with 8 bases matching TRBD2. Germline V gives CDR1 SQVTM, CDR2 ANQGSEA. Trimming at V came to 2 bases and at J to 6 bases, leaving 9 bases not matched to a gene. The CDR3 runs to 14 residues. Here the CDR3 reads CSVEKSGRGREQYF. CDR3 in DNA: TGCAGCGTTGAAAAAAGCGGGAGAGGACGCGAGCAGTACTTC.

The J gene is TRBJ2-5, the V gene TRBV7-9; 8 bases line up with TRBD2. CDR1 and CDR2 (germline): SEHNR, FQNEAQ (reference sequence). This CDR3 has 15 residues. Trimming at V came to 4 bases and at J to 4 bases, leaving 8 bases not matched to a gene. This chain's CDR3 is CASSSVGGAAETQYF. DNA for the CDR3: TGTGCCAGCAGCTCGGTCGGGGGGGCCGCAGAGACCCAGTACTTC.

The genes are TRBV28 and TRBJ2-3, with D hard to call. Per germline, CDR1 MDHEN and CDR2 SYDVKM. The CDR3 is 12 residues long. V was clipped by 4 bases and J by 6 bases, with 8 bases between them. CDR3 region: CASSSPQDTQYF. The DNA of the CDR3 is TGTGCCAGCAGTTCCCCTCAGGATACGCAGTATTTT.

V usage is TRBV19 and J usage is TRBJ2-7; 8 nucleotides line up with TRBD1. V lost 8 bases, J lost 6 bases, and 6 bases stayed unmatched. The germline V gene has CDR1 LNHDA and CDR2 SQIVND (reference sequence). This CDR3 contains 12 residues. CDR3 bases: TGTGCCAGTCAACAGGGGGTCGGCGAGCAGTACTTC. Its translation is CASQQGVGEQYF.

The chain combines TRBV9 with TRBJ2-3, with D unresolved. From germline, CDR1 is SGDLS and CDR2 YYNGEE. The ends were cut back, 0 bases at V and 0 bases at J, with 11 bases in the middle. This CDR3 has 16 residues. CDR3 sequence (DNA): TGTGCCAGCAGCGTAGGGAGAGCGACTAGCACAGATACGCAGTATTTT. This gives the protein CASSVGRATSTDTQYF.

This chain links TRBV5-1 with TRBJ2-2; no definite D call. The germline V gene encodes CDR1 SGHRS and CDR2 YFSETQ. CDR3 length: 15 amino acids. V shed 5 bases and J shed 5 bases, with 16 bases lying between them. In nucleotides, the CDR3 is TGCGCCAGCAGTTCAACGAGAGGTGGGACCGGGGAGCTGTTTTTT. The encoded protein is CASSSTRGGTGELFF. Full variable domain (rest looked up from reference TRBV5-1 and TRBJ2-2): KAGVTQTPRYLIKTRGQQVTLSCSPISGHRSVSWYQQTPGQGLQFLFEYFSETQRNKGNFPGRFSGRQFSNSRSEMNVSTLELGDSALYLCASSSTRGGTGELFFGEGSRLTVL.

J is TRBJ2-3 and V is TRBV2; a weak D match, TRBD1 (5 bases). V gave up 3 bases and J gave up 1 base, with 11 bases separating them. The CDR3 totals 15 residues. Germline-derived CDR1 and CDR2 are SNHLY and FYNNEI. The CDR3, as DNA: TGTGCCAGCAGTGACGCAGGGAAGGGCACAGATACGCAGTATTTT. This translates into CASSDAGKGTDTQYF.

The sample holds a few counts of this clone. The V call is TRBV19, the J call TRBJ1-2; D is undetermined. Trimming removed 0 bases from V and 9 bases from J, with 5 bases in between. Germline CDR1 LNHDA, CDR2 SQIVND (reference sequence). The CDR3 consists of 11 residues. CDR3 nucleotides: TGTGCCAGTAGTATAGATCGGAGCTACACCTTC. Amino acid sequence: CASSIDRSYTF.

In its sample, this clone was seen a few times. The V call is TRBV27, the J call TRBJ1-2; 7 nucleotides align to TRBD1. Losses at the gene ends were 4 bases for V and 7 bases for J; bases not matched to a gene: 6. From germline, CDR1 is MNHEY and CDR2 SMNVEV (reference sequence). This CDR3 spans 13 amino acids. CDR3 nucleotides: TGTGCCAGCAGTTCCCTGGACAGGTCTGGCTACACCTTC. It specifies CASSSLDRSGYTF.

The rearrangement joins TRBV5-1 to TRBJ2-3; 10 bases are shared with TRBD2. Unmatched junction bases numbered 10, after V lost 4 bases and J lost 2 bases. The CDR3 covers 17 residues. Per germline, CDR1 SGHRS and CDR2 YFSETQ. The CDR3 DNA reads as TGCGCCAGCAGCCTAGGGACTAGCGCAATTATCACAGATACGCAGTATTTT. Residues: CASSLGTSAIITDTQYF.

The chain combines TRBV20-1 with TRBJ2-1; the match to TRBD2 covers 7 bases. Trimming removed 5 bases from V and 10 bases from J; junction bases left unmatched: 5. The germline V gene encodes CDR1 DFQATT and CDR2 SNEGSKA (reference sequence). This CDR3 comprises 11 residues. CDR3 sequence: CSALGTTEQFF. The CDR3 region has the DNA TGCAGTGCTCTCGGGACTACGGAGCAGTTCTTC.

This clone has a handful of counts. The chain joins TRBV6-6 to TRBJ1-2; unclear D gene. The germline V gene has CDR1 MNHNY and CDR2 SVGAGI (reference sequence). Trimming pared 5 bases from V and 8 bases from J, leaving 6 bases between. The CDR3 sequence is 10 residues long. The CDR3 nucleotides are TGTGCCAGCAGTGAATTGGGCTACACCTTC. This sequence encodes CASSELGYTF.

At least ten counts were recorded for this clone. The chain links TRBV11-2 to TRBJ1-1; D unresolved. Germline CDR1 SGHAT, CDR2 FQNNGV. Trimming removed 5 bases from V and 8 bases from J, with 12 bases in between. The CDR3 is made up of 12 amino acids. The CDR3 spells CASSISTREAFF. CDR3 nucleotide sequence: TGTGCCAGCAGCATATCAACCAGGGAAGCTTTCTTT.

This chain joins TRBV4-2 and TRBJ2-3, with a tentative D call TRBD2 (6 bases). Germline lookup yields CDR1 LGHNA and CDR2 YNFKEQ. Trimming left V 5 bases short and J 2 bases short, with 14 bases between. The CDR3 is 15 residues long. The CDR3 DNA reads as TGTGCCAGCAGCGCCCGGGACTTCAACACAGATACGCAGTATTTT. This sequence encodes CASSARDFNTDTQYF.

The rearrangement joins TRBV7-2 to TRBJ2-7; 8 bases match TRBD1. Germline CDR1 reads SGHTA; CDR2 reads FQGNSA. V lost 2 bases to trimming and J lost 3 bases; unmatched junction nucleotides: 6. This CDR3 spans 15 amino acids. Here the CDR3 reads CASSLTRTGYYEQYF. In nucleotides, the CDR3 is TGTGCCAGCAGCTTAACGCGGACAGGGTACTACGAGCAGTACTTC.

The chain is built from TRBV18 and TRBJ1-1, with TRBD1 matching over 8 bases. The CDR3 runs 14 residues. Germline V gives CDR1 KGHSH, CDR2 LQKENI. V dropped 4 bases and J dropped 3; count of bases not matched to a gene: 4. This chain's CDR3 is CASSRQGSDTEAFF. The CDR3 nucleotides read TGTGCCAGCTCACGACAGGGGAGTGACACTGAAGCTTTCTTT. Full variable domain (outside the CDR3, taken from reference TRBV18 and TRBJ1-1): NAGVMQNPRHLVRRRGQEARLRCSPMKGHSHVYWYRQLPEEGLKFMVYLQKENIIDESGMPKERFSAEFPKEGPSILRIQQVVRGDSAAYFCASSRQGSDTEAFFGQGTRLTVV.

This chain connects TRBV5-1 to TRBJ2-1; D ambiguous. Germline values: CDR1 SGHRS, CDR2 YFSETQ. Trimming stripped 0 bases from V and 0 bases from J, with 13 bases between. CDR3 length: 17 amino acids. CDR3 in amino acids: CASSLGRTVSSYNEQFF. The CDR3 DNA reads as TGCGCCAGCAGCTTGGGGCGGACGGTAAGCTCCTACAATGAGCAGTTCTTC.

In its sample, this clone was seen once. The rearrangement uses TRBV27 and TRBJ2-7, with unresolved D. The CDR3 covers 13 residues. The germline CDR1 and CDR2 sequences are MNHEY and SMNVEV (reference sequence). Trimming removed 5 bases from V and 3 bases from J, with 11 bases in between. As DNA, the CDR3 is TGTGCCAGCAGTCCATTGGTAAGCTACGAGCAGTACTTC. This translates into CASSPLVSYEQYF.

This clone showed up just once. The genes are TRBV29-1 and TRBJ1-1; 9 bases line up with TRBD1. The trim removed 5 bases at V and 6 bases at J, leaving 10 bases unmatched. Germline V gives CDR1 SQVTM, CDR2 ANQGSEA. The CDR3 runs to 14 residues. The CDR3 DNA sequence: TGCAGCGTTAGTCCGACAGGGGGGTTGGCTGAAGCTTTCTTT. This sequence encodes CSVSPTGGLAEAFF.

The chain joins TRBV7-2 to TRBJ2-3; 15 positions match TRBD2. V shed 5 bases, J shed 4 bases, and the junction held 7 bases outside the gene matches. Per the germline V gene, CDR1 is SGHTA and CDR2 is FQGNSA. The CDR3 contains 17 residues. The CDR3: CASSLGTSGRRADTQYF. CDR3 in DNA: TGTGCCAGCAGCCTGGGGACTAGCGGGAGGCGAGCAGATACGCAGTATTTT.